This TCR beta chain originates from a study of shared clonotypes between healthy human individuals. Study results and caveats: A small donor pool kept down the genetic and exposure-history diversity that was represented. The study sampled only blood, and tissue repertoires likely differ.

This clone was seen only once. The antigen is not known. Naive CD8 cells, CD45RO-negative and positively selected for CCR7, excluded terminally differentiated effector memory CD45RA+ cells. The donors, all of them Caucasian adults, lived in Nashville, Tennessee. CDR1 and CDR2 (germline): LNHDA, SQIVND (reference sequence). The germline V and J ends were trimmed by 9 bases and 6 bases, with 11 bases remaining between them. The CDR3 loop spans 11 amino acids. Clones were sequenced by immunoSEQ multiplex PCR, and TCRdb holds only the in-frame ones, with some missing. The sample holds about 2.1 million clones; roughly 91% are singletons and the top ten take approximately 1.7%.

The sequenced sample was naive CD8+ T cells from PBMCs. This clonotype was obtained from a man between 18 and 35 years old in good health. Some clones in this sample may be carry-over from other donors' samples. The chain has TRBV19 and TRBJ1-2; D uncertain. CDR3 in amino acids: CASRRVNGYTF. DNA of the CDR3: TGTGCCAGCCGACGCGTAAATGGCTACACCTTC.